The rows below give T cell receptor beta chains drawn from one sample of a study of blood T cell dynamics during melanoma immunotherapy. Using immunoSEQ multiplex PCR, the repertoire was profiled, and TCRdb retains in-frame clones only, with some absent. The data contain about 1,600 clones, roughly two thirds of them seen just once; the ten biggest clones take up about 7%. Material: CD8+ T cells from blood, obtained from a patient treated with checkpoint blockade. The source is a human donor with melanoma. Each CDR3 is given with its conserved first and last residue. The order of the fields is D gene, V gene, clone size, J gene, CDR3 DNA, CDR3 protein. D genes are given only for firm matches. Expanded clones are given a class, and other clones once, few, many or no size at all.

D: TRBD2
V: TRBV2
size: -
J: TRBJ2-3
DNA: TGTGCCAGCAGTGAGTCTAGCGGGCCCACAGATACGCAGTATTTT
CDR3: CASSESSGPTDTQYF

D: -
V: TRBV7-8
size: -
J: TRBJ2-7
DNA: TGTGCCAGCAGCTACAATATCCGGGGGTCCCACGAGCAGTACTTC
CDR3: CASSYNIRGSHEQYF

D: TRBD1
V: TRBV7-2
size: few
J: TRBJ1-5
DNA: TGTGCCAGCAGCTGGGGACAGGAACTCAATCAGCCCCAGCATTTT
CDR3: CASSWGQELNQPQHF

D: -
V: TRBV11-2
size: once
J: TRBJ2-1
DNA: TGTGCCAGCAGCTTCGAACTTAACTACAATGAGCAGTTCTTC
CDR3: CASSFELNYNEQFF

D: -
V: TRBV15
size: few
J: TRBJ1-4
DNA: TGTGCCACCAGCCCGGGTGCAACTAATGAAAAACTGTTTTTT
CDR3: CATSPGATNEKLFF

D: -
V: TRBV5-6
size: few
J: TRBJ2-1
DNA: TGTGCCAGCAGCTTGGGAGCCCTCCCTAGTAAGCAGTTCTTC
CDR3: CASSLGALPSKQFF

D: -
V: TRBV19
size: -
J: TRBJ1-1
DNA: TGTGCCAGTAGTCCCACGGGGCCCCGAGCTTTCTTT
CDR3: CASSPTGPRAFF

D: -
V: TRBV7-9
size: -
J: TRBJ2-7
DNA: TGTGCCAGCAGCCCTAGTGGGTACGAGCAGTACTTC
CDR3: CASSPSGYEQYF

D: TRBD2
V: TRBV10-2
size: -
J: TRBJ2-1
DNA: TGCGCCAGCAGTTCTAGCGGGAGGGGAGAGGGGGAGCAGTTCTTC
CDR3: CASSSSGRGEGEQFF

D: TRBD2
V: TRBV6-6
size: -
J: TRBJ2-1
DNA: TGTGCCAGCAGTTCCGAAGCGGGAGTTGGAGATGAGCAGTTCTTC
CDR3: CASSSEAGVGDEQFF

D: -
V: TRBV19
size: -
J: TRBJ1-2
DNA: TGTGCCAGTAGGACAACTACAGCCTACTATGGCTACACCTTC
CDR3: CASRTTTAYYGYTF

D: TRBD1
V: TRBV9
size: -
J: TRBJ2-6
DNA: TGTGCCAGCAGCGACCCGGAGACAGGGGGTCTAAACTCTGGGGCCAACGTCCTGACTTTC
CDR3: CASSDPETGGLNSGANVLTF

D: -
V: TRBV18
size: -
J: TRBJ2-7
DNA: TGTGCCAGCTCACCCGGACAGACAATGCTAGGGGACGAGCAGTACTTC
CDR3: CASSPGQTMLGDEQYF

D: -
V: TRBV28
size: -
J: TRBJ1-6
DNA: TGTGCCAGCAGTTTTGGCGGTCGTGAACTCCACTTT
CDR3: CASSFGGRELHF

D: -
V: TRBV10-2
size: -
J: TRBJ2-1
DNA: TGCGCCAGCACCGGGACGTCAAGCAATGAGCAGTTCTTC
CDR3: CASTGTSSNEQFF

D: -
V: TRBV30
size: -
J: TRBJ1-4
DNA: TGTGCCTGGAGTAAGGACAGCCTTAATGAAAAACTGTTTTTT
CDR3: CAWSKDSLNEKLFF

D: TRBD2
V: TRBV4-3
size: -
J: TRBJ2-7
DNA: TGCGCCAGCAGCCAAGGACTAGCGGGAGAGTCCCACGAGCAGTACTTC
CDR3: CASSQGLAGESHEQYF

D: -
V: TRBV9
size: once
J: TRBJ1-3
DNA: TGTGCCAGCGGCCCCAATGCCAACCCTCAGGGAGAAAACACCATATATTTT
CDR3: CASGPNANPQGENTIYF

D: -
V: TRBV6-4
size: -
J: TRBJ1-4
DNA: TGTGCCAGCAGTGACCGGGTCCGTCGCGAAAAACTGTTTTTT
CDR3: CASSDRVRREKLFF

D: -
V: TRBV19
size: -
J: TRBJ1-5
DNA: TGTGCCAGTACCATAAGGGAATTAAATAGCAATCAGCCCCAGCATTTT
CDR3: CASTIRELNSNQPQHF

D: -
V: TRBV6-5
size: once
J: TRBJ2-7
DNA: TGTGCCAGCAGTTACGAGTCAGCGTACTCCTACGAGCAGTACTTC
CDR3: CASSYESAYSYEQYF

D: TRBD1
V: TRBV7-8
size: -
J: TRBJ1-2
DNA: TGTGCCAGCAGCCCTGGACAGGGCGCCGTCTATGGCTACACCTTC
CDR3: CASSPGQGAVYGYTF

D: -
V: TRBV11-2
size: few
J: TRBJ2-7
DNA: TGTGCCAGCAGCTTAGCCGTTGGGGGGTCCTACGAGCAGTACTTC
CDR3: CASSLAVGGSYEQYF

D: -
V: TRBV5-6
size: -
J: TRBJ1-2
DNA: TGTGCCAGCAGCTTGTGGGTGGCAGGAAAAGACTATGGCTACACCTTC
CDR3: CASSLWVAGKDYGYTF

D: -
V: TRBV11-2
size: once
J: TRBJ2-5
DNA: TGTGCCAGCAGCTTAGCACCCTATGGGGAGACCCAGTACTTC
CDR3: CASSLAPYGETQYF